The 20 T cell receptor beta chains below come from one sample, sequenced in a study of T cells of healthy individuals. TCRdb re-derived calls from the 5' RACE reads in MiXCR, one entry per CDR3 protein. The sample lists 40,000 to 65,000 distinct CDR3 sequences; roughly 14% were seen once. The receptor source for this set is a human donor in good health.

The CDR3 DNA reads TGTGCCAGCAGCTCCCCCAGGCTAGCGGGATTCCAAGAGACCCAGTACTTC. It translates to CASSSPRLAGFQETQYF. The gene calls are TRBV7-9 and TRBJ2-5; TRBD2 matches at 9 bases. Germline V CDR1 and CDR2: SEHNR, FQNEAQ (reference sequence). The junction had 10 bases not matched to a gene; V was cut back by 4 bases and J by 1 base. The CDR3 totals 17 residues.

This clonotype was counted a few times. The rearrangement uses TRBV20-1 and TRBJ2-3; the D call may be TRBD1 or TRBD2 (6 bases each). This CDR3 is 15 amino acids long. Germline-derived CDR1 and CDR2 are DFQATT and SNEGSKA (reference sequence). With 1 base removed from V and 2 bases from J, the gap between germline ends came to 13 bases. This CDR3 reads CSARVGGRVTDTQYF. DNA for the CDR3: TGCAGTGCTAGAGTAGGGGGGCGCGTCACAGATACGCAGTATTTT.

The chain couples TRBV3-1 to TRBJ2-5; TRBD2 agrees at 8 bases. The CDR3 loop spans 16 amino acids. The trim removed 4 bases at V and 2 bases at J, leaving 9 bases unmatched. Germline V lookup: CDR1 LGHDT, CDR2 YNNKEL (reference sequence). The CDR3 loop is CASSPLLRGVQETQYF. The CDR3 region has the DNA TGTGCCAGCAGCCCGCTGCTGCGGGGGGTACAAGAGACCCAGTACTTC.

This clonotype was detected a few times. The J gene is TRBJ2-5, the V gene TRBV7-2; 8 positions agree with TRBD2. Germline loops: CDR1 SGHTA, CDR2 FQGNSA. CDR3 length equals 14 residues. With V trimmed by 5 bases and J by 5 bases, 7 bases remained unmatched. CDR3 amino acids: CASSPGGLGETQYF. The CDR3 coding sequence is TGTGCCAGCAGCCCGGGGGGGCTTGGGGAGACCCAGTACTTC.

This clonotype was picked up many times. The rearrangement uses TRBV4-3 and TRBJ2-1, with 7 bases that match TRBD1. V was clipped by 0 bases and J by 4 bases; unmatched bases: 9. Looked up from germline, CDR1 is LGHNA and CDR2 is YSLEER. The CDR3 length is 17 residues. The CDR3: CASSQDLASGGYNEQFF. CDR3 nucleotides: TGCGCCAGCAGCCAAGATCTTGCCTCAGGGGGTTACAATGAGCAGTTCTTC.

The chain combines TRBV6-5 with TRBJ2-7; 7 bases are shared with TRBD2. The ends lost 6 bases at V and 2 bases at J; junction bases unmatched: 16. Germline-derived CDR1 and CDR2 are MNHEY and SVGAGI. This CDR3 is built from 17 residues. The CDR3 nucleotides read TGTGCCAGCAGCATAGGACTAGAGGCCCTTATAGCCTACGAGCAGTACTTC. Its protein is CASSIGLEALIAYEQYF.

The chain uses TRBV6-5 and TRBJ2-7; 10 nucleotides line up with TRBD1. CDR1 and CDR2 from the germline V gene are MNHEY and SVGAGI. V shed 6 bases, J shed 7 bases, and the junction held 6 bases outside the gene matches. The CDR3 consists of 13 residues. CDR3 sequence (DNA): TGTGCCAGCAGGGACAGGGGGGAAGGGGAGCAGTACTTC. This sequence encodes CASRDRGEGEQYF.

This clonotype has a single count. This chain connects TRBV6-2 or TRBV6-3 to TRBJ1-1; D is unclear. V dropped 2 bases and J dropped 3 bases, with 4 bases sitting between them. The CDR3 runs to 12 residues. CDR1 MNHEY and CDR2 SVGEGT come from the germline V gene. CDR3 DNA: TGTGCCAGCAGTTACCTGGACACTGAAGCTTTCTTT. Its protein is CASSYLDTEAFF.

This clonotype was seen a handful of times. The rearrangement uses TRBV29-1 and TRBJ2-3; possibly TRBD2 for D (7 bases). V was cut by 6 bases and J by 2 bases, with 18 bases left in between. This CDR3 comprises 15 residues. CDR1 SQVTM and CDR2 ANQGSEA come from the germline V gene. CDR3 bases: TGCAGCGTGGGGGCGGCGGGGGTGTACACAGATACGCAGTATTTT. Translated, it gives CSVGAAGVYTDTQYF.

This clonotype was counted at least ten times. The chain employs TRBV5-1 and TRBJ1-5, with D maybe TRBD1 (5 bases). The CDR3 sequence is 15 residues long. Germline CDR1 and CDR2: SGHRS and YFSETQ. V lost 0 bases and J lost 3, with 10 bases in between. CDR3 nucleotide sequence: TGCGCCAGCAGCTTGGAAGGCAGGGACAATCAGCCCCAGCATTTT. Translated: CASSLEGRDNQPQHF.

This clonotype has more than one count but fewer than ten. The CDR3 DNA reads as TGCAGCGTTGTGATACAGCGGGGGGGCCTGGGGAATGAGCAGTTCTTC. Translation gives CSVVIQRGGLGNEQFF. The V call is TRBV29-1, the J call TRBJ2-1; 10 bases fit TRBD2. The CDR3 consists of 16 residues. Germline values: CDR1 SQVTM, CDR2 ANQGSEA. Trimming took 4 bases from V and 7 from J; bases not matched to a gene: 13.

In its sample, this clonotype was seen many times. The V and J genes are TRBV27 and TRBJ2-1; D may be TRBD2 (6 bases). CDR1 and CDR2 from the germline V gene are MNHEY and SMNVEV (reference sequence). The CDR3 has 15 residues. Trimming removed 5 bases at V and 6 bases at J, with 17 bases between. Here the CDR3 reads CASSKSGTPSNEQFF. CDR3 DNA sequence: TGTGCCAGCAGTAAATCCGGGACTCCTAGCAATGAGCAGTTCTTC.

This clonotype has just a few counts. The rearrangement links TRBV24-1 to TRBJ2-5; TRBD1 agrees at 8 bases. V lost 0 bases, J lost 6 bases, and 8 bases stayed unmatched. CDR1 and CDR2 (germline): KGHDR, SFDVKD. The CDR3 is 16 residues long. The CDR3 nucleotides read TGTGCCACCAGTGATTTGCTTTGGACAGGGATTAAGACCCAGTACTTC. This translates into CATSDLLWTGIKTQYF.

The J gene is TRBJ1-2, the V gene TRBV12-5; 12 nucleotides line up with TRBD1. The CDR3 consists of 16 residues. J was trimmed by 6 bases and V by 7 bases; bases with no gene match: 12. CDR1 LGHNT and CDR2 FRNRAP come from the germline V gene. The CDR3 coding sequence is TGTGCTAGTGTTTTATTCGGGACAGGGGGCCTCAATGGCTACACCTTC. Amino acid sequence: CASVLFGTGGLNGYTF.

V and J are TRBV7-9 and TRBJ2-2, with 7 bases fitting TRBD2. This CDR3 spans 16 amino acids. With 4 bases clipped from V and 0 bases from J, the junction kept 5 bases outside the gene matches. Germline lookup yields CDR1 SEHNR and CDR2 FQNEAQ (reference sequence). The CDR3 here is CASSSTAGSNTGELFF. As DNA, the CDR3 is TGTGCCAGCAGCTCCACAGCGGGATCGAACACCGGGGAGCTGTTTTTT.

This clonotype occurred many times. V usage is TRBV29-1 and J usage is TRBJ2-3; D is perhaps TRBD1 (6 bases). Germline CDR1 reads SQVTM; CDR2 reads ANQGSEA. The CDR3 length is 13 residues. The ends were cut back, 6 bases at V and 2 bases at J, with 12 bases in the middle. The CDR3 DNA is TGCAGCGTACGCACAGGGATCACAGATACGCAGTATTTT. Translating it yields CSVRTGITDTQYF.

The V call is TRBV5-1, the J call TRBJ2-3; D gene uncertain. This CDR3 is built from 13 residues. Germline CDR1 reads SGHRS; CDR2 reads YFSETQ. V was cut by 4 bases and J by 2 bases, with 8 bases left in between. This chain's CDR3 is CASSLEVTDTQYF. CDR3 nucleotide sequence: TGCGCCAGCAGCCTAGAAGTCACAGATACGCAGTATTTT.

The CDR3 sequence: CASSLPGANTGELFF. The CDR3 DNA is TGTGCCAGCAGCTTACCCGGGGCGAACACCGGGGAGCTGTTTTTT. The chain has TRBV7-2 and TRBJ2-2; perhaps TRBD2 as D (5 bases). The V gene's germline CDR1 is SGHTA and CDR2 FQGNSA. V shed 2 bases and J shed 0 bases, with 7 bases lying between them. The CDR3 sequence is 15 residues long. The full variable domain, with the rest looked up from reference TRBV7-2 and TRBJ2-2, is GAGVSQSPSNKVTEKGKDVELRCDPISGHTALYWYRQSLGQGLEFLIYFQGNSAPDKSGLPSDRFSAERTGGSVSTLTIQRTQQEDSAVYLCASSLPGANTGELFFGEGSRLTVL.

This clonotype has ten or more counts. V and J are TRBV30 and TRBJ1-6, with 9 bases identical to TRBD1. Losses at the gene ends were 3 bases for V and 0 bases for J; bases not matched to a gene: 3. This CDR3 is built from 16 residues. Germline V gene sequence: CDR1 GTSNPN, CDR2 SVGIG (reference sequence). Here the CDR3 DNA reads TGTGCCTGGAGCCAGACAGGGGGCTCCTATAATTCACCCCTCCACTTT. As protein: CAWSQTGGSYNSPLHF.

There are many counts of this clonotype. This chain uses TRBV2 with TRBJ2-1; D not resolved. V gave up 6 bases and J gave up 0 bases, with 15 bases separating them. This CDR3 is 16 amino acids long. Germline CDR1 is SNHLY and CDR2 is FYNNEI. The chain's CDR3 is CASSDSGSFSYNEQFF. The CDR3 DNA is TGTGCCAGCAGCGATAGTGGTTCTTTCTCCTACAATGAGCAGTTCTTC.